Listed here are 30 T cell receptor beta chains from one sample, sequenced in a study of OX40 agonist ivuxolimab in advanced cancers. Profiled with immunoSEQ multiplex PCR; TCRdb holds only in-frame clones, not every one. The sample contains some 86,000 clones, about 86% of which appear only once. Sequenced material: CD4+ or CD8+ T cells sorted from blood, taken in a trial of the OX40 agonist ivuxolimab. These receptors originate from an adult with an advanced solid tumor such as melanoma, head and neck, liver or kidney cancer.

V usage is TRBV19 and J usage is TRBJ2-1, with a tentative D call TRBD2 (7 bases). The CDR3 is 15 amino acids. The V end lost 3 bases, the J end lost 5 bases, and 14 bases lay between the germline ends. Germline V gene lookup returns CDR1 LNHDA and CDR2 SQIVND (reference sequence). The CDR3 DNA reads TGTGCCAGTAGTATTAGGAGGGGGGGAGACAATGAGCAGTTCTTC. It codes for CASSIRRGGDNEQFF.

DNA of the CDR3: TGTGCCAGCAACAGGGGTGGCAATCAGCCCCAGCATTTT. Amino acids: CASNRGGNQPQHF. The chain joins TRBV2 to TRBJ1-5; TRBD1 matches at 7 bases. This CDR3 spans 13 amino acids. V lost 7 bases, J lost 2 bases, and 2 bases stayed unmatched. Germline V gives CDR1 SNHLY, CDR2 FYNNEI.

J is TRBJ1-2 and V is TRBV5-1, with TRBD1 matching over 9 bases. This CDR3 is built from 16 residues. V was clipped by 5 bases and J by 0 bases; unmatched bases: 8. In germline, CDR1 is SGHRS, CDR2 YFSETQ. CDR3 in amino acids: CASRSSGQGSNYGYTF. DNA for the CDR3: TGCGCCAGCAGAAGTTCCGGACAGGGGTCTAACTATGGCTACACCTTC.

The chain employs TRBV28 and TRBJ1-1; D is perhaps TRBD1 (5 bases). The CDR3 has 15 residues. The germline V gene encodes CDR1 MDHEN and CDR2 SYDVKM. V lost 5 bases to trimming and J lost 1 base, with 14 bases between them. This CDR3 is CASSPPDTGNTEAFF. For the CDR3, the DNA is TGTGCCAGCAGTCCTCCTGACACAGGGAACACTGAAGCTTTCTTT. The full variable domain, in which reference TRBV28 and TRBJ1-1 provide the parts outside the CDR3, is DVKVTQSSRYLVKRTGEKVFLECVQDMDHENMFWYRQDPGLGLRLIYFSYDVKMKEKGDIPEGYSVSREKKERFSLILESASTNQTSMYLCASSPPDTGNTEAFFGQGTRLTVV.

The V gene is TRBV5-1, the J gene TRBJ2-1, with 7 bases identical to TRBD1. J lost 9 bases, V lost 2 bases, and 14 bases had no gene match. The CDR3 has 16 residues. The germline CDR1 and CDR2 sequences are SGHRS and YFSETQ. The CDR3 DNA reads as TGCGCCAGCAGCTTTGGGACGACAGGGTTGACGGGTGAGCAGTTCTTC. Protein: CASSFGTTGLTGEQFF.

The rearrangement links TRBV6-1 to TRBJ1-1; TRBD1 matches at 8 bases. CDR1 is MNHNS, CDR2 SASEGT, per germline. Losses at the gene ends were 0 bases for V and 0 bases for J; bases not matched to a gene: 6. CDR3 size: 17 residues. The CDR3 spells CASSEALWTGMNTEAFF. The CDR3 DNA reads TGTGCCAGCAGTGAAGCGCTATGGACAGGGATGAACACTGAAGCTTTCTTT.

The chain joins TRBV6-5 to TRBJ1-5; no clear D. This CDR3 has 13 residues. Germline values: CDR1 MNHEY, CDR2 SVGAGI. V lost 6 bases to trimming and J lost 1 base, with 7 bases between them. As DNA, the CDR3 is TGTGCCAGCAGCCCCTTGAGCAATCAGCCCCAGCATTTT. Translation gives CASSPLSNQPQHF.

The chain recombines TRBV6-5 with TRBJ2-5; TRBD2 aligns across 7 bases. The CDR3 length is 15 residues. V lost 6 bases, J lost 5 bases, and 12 bases stayed unmatched. Germline lookup yields CDR1 MNHEY and CDR2 SVGAGI. This CDR3 reads CASSPGLGIGETQYF. CDR3 nucleotides: TGTGCCAGCAGCCCCGGACTAGGAATCGGGGAGACCCAGTACTTC.

The V gene is TRBV18, the J gene TRBJ1-5; maybe TRBD1 (6 bases). There are 16 residues in the CDR3. CDR1 is KGHSH, CDR2 LQKENI, per germline. Trimming removed 6 bases at V and 3 bases at J, with 18 bases between. This CDR3 is CASSPTGGQYNQPQHF. The CDR3 coding sequence is TGTGCCAGCTCCCCTACCGGGGGGCAATACAATCAGCCCCAGCATTTT.

The chain couples TRBV6-6 to TRBJ2-7, with D tentatively TRBD2 (6 bases). The CDR3 totals 15 residues. The V gene lost 2 bases and the J gene lost 4 bases, with 15 bases spanning the gap. In germline, CDR1 is MNHNY, CDR2 SVGAGI (reference sequence). The CDR3 here is CASSYLGRRGYEQYF. In DNA, the CDR3 is TGTGCCAGCAGTTACCTGGGTAGGAGGGGTTACGAGCAGTACTTC.

The rearrangement joins TRBV4-1 to TRBJ2-7; 12 bases agree with TRBD2. This CDR3 comprises 16 residues. Losses at the gene ends were 2 bases for V and 5 bases for J; bases not matched to a gene: 7. The germline V gene encodes CDR1 MGHRA and CDR2 YSYEKL. Here the CDR3 DNA reads TGCGCCAGCAGCCAATTCATGCTAGCGGGGGGGAACGAGCAGTACTTC. Its protein is CASSQFMLAGGNEQYF.

CDR3 region: CAIKPGLAGGPANTGELFF. Written as DNA, the CDR3 is TGTGCCATCAAGCCCGGACTAGCGGGCGGACCCGCGAACACCGGGGAGCTGTTTTTT. The chain employs TRBV10-3 and TRBJ2-2, with 11 bases that match TRBD2. The CDR3 runs 19 residues. The germline CDR1 and CDR2 sequences are ENHRY and SYGVKD. Trimming at V came to 7 bases and at J to 0 bases, leaving 13 bases not matched to a gene.

The rearrangement joins TRBV9 to TRBJ1-1, with D possibly being TRBD1 (6 bases). The V end lost 3 bases, the J end lost 0 bases, and 12 bases lay between the germline ends. Germline V gene sequence: CDR1 SGDLS, CDR2 YYNGEE. The CDR3 runs 15 residues. CDR3 loop: CASSAGDFMNTEAFF. The CDR3, as DNA: TGTGCCAGCAGCGCAGGGGATTTCATGAACACTGAAGCTTTCTTT.

Only one count was recorded for this clone. The chain joins TRBV7-9 to TRBJ2-7; possible D gene TRBD2, 5 bases. The V gene lost 9 bases and the J gene lost 1 base, with 16 bases spanning the gap. The germline V gene encodes CDR1 SEHNR and CDR2 FQNEAQ (reference sequence). The CDR3 is 14 amino acids. For the CDR3, the DNA is TGTGCCAGTGGTGCTAGCCAGATTTCCTACGAGCAGTACTTC. Amino acids: CASGASQISYEQYF.

V gene TRBV19 combines with J gene TRBJ2-1; 10 nucleotides align to TRBD2. The CDR3 length is 15 residues. Germline assignment: CDR1 LNHDA and CDR2 SQIVND (reference sequence). Unmatched junction bases numbered 3, after V lost 1 base and J lost 6 bases. The CDR3 region is CASSIVAGGRNEQFF. CDR3 nucleotides: TGTGCCAGTAGTATAGTAGCGGGAGGCCGCAATGAGCAGTTCTTC.

J is TRBJ2-3 and V is TRBV29-1, with TRBD2 matching over 9 bases. After removal of 3 bases from V and 2 bases from J, the junction contained 15 bases not matched to a gene. CDR1 and CDR2 (germline): SQVTM, ANQGSEA. This CDR3 has 18 residues. DNA of the CDR3: TGCAGCGTTGAGGGGGGACTAGCCCATTCTGGATCCACAGATACGCAGTATTTT. Translating it yields CSVEGGLAHSGSTDTQYF.

This clone was picked up one time. This chain links TRBV30 with TRBJ1-2, with 9 bases aligning to TRBD1. Germline values: CDR1 GTSNPN, CDR2 SVGIG (reference sequence). Trimming took 0 bases from V and 4 from J; bases not matched to a gene: 6. The CDR3 length is 15 residues. In DNA form, the CDR3 reads TGTGCCTGGAGTGTGCCGGGACAGGGCGTCTATGGCTACACCTTC. Its translation: CAWSVPGQGVYGYTF.

This clone turned up a few times. The gene calls are TRBV10-2 and TRBJ2-1; D is unresolved. The CDR3 spans 14 residues. Per germline, CDR1 WSHSY and CDR2 SAAADI. V lost 2 bases and J 6 bases, leaving 11 bases between the germline ends. CDR3 protein: CASSETRRLNEQFF. DNA for the CDR3: TGCGCCAGCAGTGAGACGCGCAGACTCAATGAGCAGTTCTTC.

Only a few counts were recorded for this clone. The CDR3 is CASSLVWVGENIQYF. The CDR3 DNA reads as TGTGCCAGCAGCTTGGTGTGGGTCGGGGAAAACATTCAGTACTTC. The chain couples TRBV5-8 to TRBJ2-4, with a possible D match to TRBD2 (5 bases). This CDR3 has 15 residues. Trimming took off 0 bases at V and 5 bases at J, with 12 bases between the two ends. Germline V lookup: CDR1 SGHTS, CDR2 YDEGEE.

The CDR3: CATSSKRISRDEQFF. Written as DNA, the CDR3 is TGTGCCACCAGCAGTAAGCGGATCTCTCGCGATGAGCAGTTCTTC. V and J are TRBV15 and TRBJ2-1, with D perhaps TRBD2 (5 bases). Germline V lookup: CDR1 LNHNV, CDR2 YYDKDF (reference sequence). This CDR3 has 15 amino acids. Trimming removed 3 bases from V and 8 bases from J, with 17 bases in between.

The rearrangement joins TRBV27 to TRBJ1-5; 9 positions match TRBD1. V shed 3 bases, J shed 6 bases, and the junction held 3 bases outside the gene matches. The germline CDR1 and CDR2 sequences are MNHEY and SMNVEV (reference sequence). This CDR3 is built from 14 residues. This CDR3 reads CASSLTGGGQPQHF. Here the CDR3 DNA reads TGTGCCAGCAGTTTGACAGGGGGAGGTCAGCCCCAGCATTTT.

This chain uses TRBV9 with TRBJ1-2, with a tentative D call TRBD1 (6 bases). The V gene's germline CDR1 is SGDLS and CDR2 YYNGEE. CDR3 length: 16 amino acids. Trimming stripped 4 bases from V and 2 bases from J, with 18 bases between. The DNA for the CDR3 is TGTGCCAGCAGCCCTTTGGGGGCCAAGGGGAACTATGGCTACACCTTC. It yields the protein CASSPLGAKGNYGYTF.

This clone was found a few times. V usage is TRBV19 and J usage is TRBJ1-6; D may be TRBD1 (6 bases). This CDR3 has 15 amino acids. Germline V gene sequence: CDR1 LNHDA, CDR2 SQIVND (reference sequence). Between the trimmed V and J ends, which lost 3 bases and 7 bases, there was a span of 13 bases. CDR3 loop: CASSMSGDPNSPLHF. The CDR3 DNA is TGTGCCAGTAGTATGTCAGGGGATCCAAATTCACCCCTCCACTTT.

The chain uses TRBV6-4 and TRBJ2-2; D is possibly TRBD2 (5 bases). In germline, CDR1 is MRHNA, CDR2 SNTAGT. V was shortened by 3 bases and J by 2 bases, with 7 bases between the two germline ends. The CDR3 contains 14 residues. CDR3 region: CASSEGLNTGELFF. The CDR3 DNA sequence: TGTGCCAGCAGTGAAGGACTCAACACCGGGGAGCTGTTTTTT.

This chain joins TRBV27 and TRBJ2-7; D is uncertain. Trimming removed 1 base at V and 6 bases at J, with 16 bases between. The CDR3 extends over 15 amino acids. From germline, CDR1 is MNHEY and CDR2 SMNVEV (reference sequence). CDR3 sequence (DNA): TGTGCCAGCAGTTTATTTGGTCTTTTAGTGAGCGAGCAGTACTTC. Its translation: CASSLFGLLVSEQYF.

This rearrangement joins TRBV18 to TRBJ1-1; D remains ambiguous. Trimming took 5 bases from V and 0 from J, leaving 10 bases between them. This CDR3 has 14 amino acids. Germline V gives CDR1 KGHSH, CDR2 LQKENI. Written as DNA, the CDR3 is TGTGCCAGCTCAAGGGAACACCTGAACACTGAAGCTTTCTTT. It is translated as CASSREHLNTEAFF.

This clone was seen a single time. The genes are TRBV27 and TRBJ1-2, with TRBD1 identical over 9 bases. This CDR3 has 17 residues. J was trimmed by 4 bases and V by 1 base; bases with no gene match: 10. CDR1 MNHEY and CDR2 SMNVEV come from the germline V gene (reference sequence). The CDR3 reads CASSLLGSGTGLYGYTF. CDR3 nucleotides: TGTGCCAGCAGTTTATTAGGTTCGGGGACAGGGCTCTATGGCTACACCTTC.

The gene calls are TRBV19 and TRBJ1-1, with D unclear. Germline V lookup: CDR1 LNHDA, CDR2 SQIVND (reference sequence). V gave up 6 bases and J gave up 1 base, with 12 bases separating them. This CDR3 has 14 amino acids. CDR3: CASRWVGPNTEAFF. The CDR3 DNA follows: TGTGCCAGTAGGTGGGTAGGGCCGAACACTGAAGCTTTCTTT. The full variable domain, rest sourced from reference TRBV19 and TRBJ1-1, is DGGITQSPKYLFRKEGQNVTLSCEQNLNHDAMYWYRQDPGQGLRLIYYSQIVNDFQKGDIAEGYSVSREKKESFPLTVTSAQKNPTAFYLCASRWVGPNTEAFFGQGTRLTVV.

The rearrangement joins TRBV15 to TRBJ2-5; D is undetermined. Per the germline V gene, CDR1 is LNHNV and CDR2 is YYDKDF (reference sequence). This CDR3 is built from 13 residues. The germline V and J ends were trimmed by 7 bases and 0 bases, with 9 bases remaining between them. CDR3 sequence reads: CATTSEYQETQYF. The CDR3 DNA reads TGTGCCACCACCAGCGAGTACCAAGAGACCCAGTACTTC.

V gene TRBV29-1 combines with J gene TRBJ1-1, with TRBD1 as a possible D gene (6 bases). V shed 2 bases and J shed 3 bases, with 16 bases lying between them. Germline V gene data show CDR1 as SQVTM and CDR2 as ANQGSEA. The CDR3 covers 15 residues. The CDR3 DNA follows: TGCAGCGTTGAATCGCAGGGGATCGGGGACACTGAAGCTTTCTTT. Its protein is CSVESQGIGDTEAFF.